This TCR beta chain stems from a study of T cells after yellow fever vaccination. About the study: With SMART-Seq v4 Ultra Low Input, the fractions containing low cell numbers were prepared. General study results and limits: Among all clonotypes, a small share was observed in both CD4 and CD8 compartments.

UMIs were added to TCR cDNA along with a universal primer site when it was made by 5'RACE template switching. TCRdb used MiXCR to reprocess the 5' RACE reads, holding one entry per CDR3 protein. The sample shows around 340,000 distinct CDR3 sequences, 8% to 10% of them seen only once. CDR1 is SEHNR and CDR2 is FQNEAQ in the germline V gene (reference sequence). The CDR3 is 13 residues long. This clonotype was observed many times. The antigen is undetermined. Sequences were derived from PBMCs, sampled on the day of the first yellow fever vaccination. This receptor was taken from a young man who received the YFV17D yellow fever vaccine. J is TRBJ1-3 and V is TRBV7-9; D unresolved. CDR3 nucleotide sequence: TGTGGACACAGTCCGTCCTCTGGAAACACCATATATTTT. It is translated as CGHSPSSGNTIYF.